This is a list of T cell receptor beta chains from one sample in a study of T cells after yellow fever vaccination. TCRdb reanalysed the 5' RACE reads using MiXCR and keeps one entry per CDR3 protein. The sample lists 150,000 to 200,000 distinct CDR3 sequences, approximately 6.2% occurring once. This specimen consisted of CD4+ T cells sorted from PBMCs, obtained on the day of the first yellow fever vaccination. The receptor set was obtained from a man in his late teens or twenties who received the YFV17D yellow fever vaccine. Both conserved end residues are part of each CDR3. Fields, in order: V gene, clone size, CDR3 length, D gene, J gene, CDR3 protein, CDR3 DNA. D genes are given only for firm matches. Each size is once, few or many counts, or a class when the clone is expanded.

TRBV23-1,many,13,.,TRBJ2-7,CASRDRNSYEQYF,TGCGCCAGCCGGGACCGCAACTCCTACGAGCAGTACTTC
TRBV7-6,many,14,.,TRBJ1-2,CASSLSTSNYGYTF,TGTGCCAGCAGCTTAAGCACATCTAACTATGGCTACACCTTC
TRBV6-2/TRBV6-3,many,14,.,TRBJ1-2,CASSMDRSGYGYTF,TGTGCCAGCAGTATGGACAGATCAGGCTATGGCTACACCTTC
TRBV25-1,many,14,TRBD1,TRBJ2-5,CASSEFRGPETQYF,TGTGCCAGCAGTGAATTTAGGGGGCCAGAGACCCAGTACTTC
TRBV19,few,14,TRBD2,TRBJ2-5,CASSILAGLETQYF,TGTGCCAGTAGTATCCTAGCGGGGCTAGAGACCCAGTACTTC
TRBV12-3/TRBV12-4,many,13,.,TRBJ2-1,CASVRAMRNEQFF,TGTGCCAGCGTGAGGGCCATGCGAAATGAGCAGTTCTTC
TRBV5-1,many,14,TRBD1,TRBJ1-4,CASSEQGANEKLFF,TGCGCCAGCAGCGAACAGGGGGCTAATGAAAAACTGTTTTTT
TRBV20-1,few,13,.,TRBJ1-1,CSAPSLMNTEAFF,TGCAGTGCTCCGTCCTTAATGAACACTGAAGCTTTCTTT
TRBV19,many,13,.,TRBJ1-1,CASSIGADTEAFF,TGTGCCAGTAGTATTGGGGCAGACACTGAAGCTTTCTTT
TRBV7-2,few,18,TRBD2,TRBJ2-3,CASSLARASGGRRYTQYF,TGTGCCAGCAGCTTAGCTAGGGCTAGCGGGGGCCGCAGGTATACGCAGTATTTT
TRBV7-2,many,13,.,TRBJ1-1,CASNNRVDTEAFF,TGTGCCAGCAACAACAGGGTAGACACTGAAGCTTTCTTT
TRBV4-3,many,15,.,TRBJ2-3,CASSQVGSPTDTQYF,TGCGCCAGCAGCCAAGTGGGGAGCCCCACAGATACGCAGTATTTT
TRBV9,many,18,TRBD1,TRBJ2-3,CASSAGLLGRGQTDTQYF,TGTGCCAGCAGCGCAGGTCTCCTCGGCAGGGGGCAAACAGATACGCAGTATTTT
TRBV10-3,many,12,.,TRBJ1-4,CAAGQSNEKLFF,TGTGCCGCCGGACAGTCTAATGAAAAACTGTTTTTT